The 8 T cell receptor beta chains presented below share a single source sample, sequenced in a study of T cell responses to AZD1222 COVID-19 vaccine. The table came from immunoSEQ multiplex PCR; TCRdb's copy has only in-frame clones and leaves some out. The data contain some 98,000 clones, roughly 83% of them seen just once; the ten biggest clones take up more than 13%. Source: peripheral blood, taken 28 days after the second AZD1222 dose. The receptor set was obtained from an adult who received the AZD1222 COVID-19 vaccine.

This clone has a handful of counts. The rearrangement links TRBV5-1 to TRBJ1-5; TRBD1 matches at 7 bases. Per germline, CDR1 SGHRS and CDR2 YFSETQ. The CDR3 contains 14 residues. V shed 4 bases and J 1 base; nucleotides not matched to a gene: 2. The CDR3 region has the DNA TGCGCCAGCAGCCAGACAGGGAGCAATCAGCCCCAGCATTTT. This sequence encodes CASSQTGSNQPQHF.

The CDR3, as DNA: TGTGCCAGCAGTGAAGTTCTCGGAGGGGGCAACACAAAAAACATTCAGTACTTC. It encodes CASSEVLGGGNTKNIQYF. The chain uses TRBV6-1 and TRBJ2-4; D is possibly TRBD1 (7 bases). Germline-derived CDR1 and CDR2 are MNHNS and SASEGT. The CDR3 length is 18 residues. Trimming removed 1 base at V and 4 bases at J, with 20 bases between.

The gene calls are TRBV6-1 and TRBJ1-2; D ambiguous. Germline loops: CDR1 MNHNS, CDR2 SASEGT. Between the trimmed V and J ends, which lost 0 bases and 5 bases, there was a span of 10 bases. CDR3 length equals 14 residues. The CDR3 DNA reads as TGTGCCAGCAGTGAAGCGGCAGATGCATATGGCTACACCTTC. This gives the protein CASSEAADAYGYTF.

The chain recombines TRBV6-4 with TRBJ1-1; 7 positions match TRBD1. From germline, CDR1 is MRHNA and CDR2 SNTAGT. V shed 2 bases, J shed 0 bases, and the junction held 12 bases outside the gene matches. CDR3 size: 18 residues. In DNA, the CDR3 is TGTGCCAGCAGTGACGGATCGGCAGGGGGATACATGAACACTGAAGCTTTCTTT. Amino acids: CASSDGSAGGYMNTEAFF.

The chain is built from TRBV28 and TRBJ1-2, with D unresolved. Germline V gives CDR1 MDHEN, CDR2 SYDVKM. The length of the CDR3 is 14 residues. V dropped 3 bases and J dropped 0 bases, with 8 bases sitting between them. CDR3 coding DNA: TGTGCCAGCAGTTTCCCGGGGTCTAACTATGGCTACACCTTC. Its translation is CASSFPGSNYGYTF.

The gene calls are TRBV28 and TRBJ2-7, with 11 bases that match TRBD1. CDR3 length equals 12 residues. CDR1 is MDHEN and CDR2 is SYDVKM in the germline V gene. The ends lost 3 bases at V and 11 bases at J; junction bases unmatched: 3. The chain's CDR3 is CASSLGQGGEYF. CDR3 bases: TGTGCCAGCAGTTTGGGACAGGGGGGCGAGTACTTC.

The sample holds a few counts of this clone. This sequence joins TRBV4-3 and TRBJ2-2, with D possibly being TRBD2 (6 bases). Germline V gene sequence: CDR1 LGHNA, CDR2 YSLEER. V dropped 1 base and J dropped 5 bases, with 14 bases sitting between them. The CDR3 extends over 16 amino acids. As DNA, the CDR3 is TGCGCCAGCAGCCAAGGCCAGACTAGAGGTACCGGGGAGCTGTTTTTT. This codes for CASSQGQTRGTGELFF.

The rearrangement links TRBV5-1 to TRBJ1-6, with TRBD1 as a possible D gene (5 bases). Trimming pared 5 bases from V and 6 bases from J, leaving 9 bases between. CDR1 and CDR2 (germline): SGHRS, YFSETQ. This CDR3 is 13 amino acids long. The CDR3 coding sequence is TGCGCCAGCAGATATGACAGTAATTCACCCCTCCACTTT. This translates into CASRYDSNSPLHF.